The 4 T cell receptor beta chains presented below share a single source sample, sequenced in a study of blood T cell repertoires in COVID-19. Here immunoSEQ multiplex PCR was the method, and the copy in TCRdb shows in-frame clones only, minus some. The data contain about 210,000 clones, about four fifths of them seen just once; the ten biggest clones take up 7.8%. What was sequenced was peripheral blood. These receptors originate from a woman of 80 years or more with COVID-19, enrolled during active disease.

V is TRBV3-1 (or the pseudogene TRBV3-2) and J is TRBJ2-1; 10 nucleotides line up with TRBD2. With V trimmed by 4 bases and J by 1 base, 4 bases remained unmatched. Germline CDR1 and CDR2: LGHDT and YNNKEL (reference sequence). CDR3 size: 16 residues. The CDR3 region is CASSRGLAESYNEQFF. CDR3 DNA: TGTGCCAGCAGCCGCGGACTAGCGGAGTCCTACAATGAGCAGTTCTTC.

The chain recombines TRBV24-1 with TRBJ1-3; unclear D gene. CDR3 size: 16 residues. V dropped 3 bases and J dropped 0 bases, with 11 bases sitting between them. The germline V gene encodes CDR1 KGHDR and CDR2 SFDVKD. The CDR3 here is CATSDGLSNSGNTIYF. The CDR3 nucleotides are TGTGCCACCAGTGATGGGCTATCGAACTCTGGAAACACCATATATTTT.

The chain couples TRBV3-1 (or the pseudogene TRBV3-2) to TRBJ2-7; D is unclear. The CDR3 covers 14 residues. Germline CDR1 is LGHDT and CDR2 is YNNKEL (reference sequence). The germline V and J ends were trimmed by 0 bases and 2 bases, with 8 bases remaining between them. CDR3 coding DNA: TGTGCCAGCAGCCAAGAGGCAGTCGCCTACGAGCAGTACTTC. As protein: CASSQEAVAYEQYF.

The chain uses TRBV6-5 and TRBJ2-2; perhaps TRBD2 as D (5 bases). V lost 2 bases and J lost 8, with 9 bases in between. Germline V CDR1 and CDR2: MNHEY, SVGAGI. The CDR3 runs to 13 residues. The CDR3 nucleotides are TGTGCCAGCAGTTACGACGGGATGGGGGAGCTGTTTTTT. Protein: CASSYDGMGELFF.